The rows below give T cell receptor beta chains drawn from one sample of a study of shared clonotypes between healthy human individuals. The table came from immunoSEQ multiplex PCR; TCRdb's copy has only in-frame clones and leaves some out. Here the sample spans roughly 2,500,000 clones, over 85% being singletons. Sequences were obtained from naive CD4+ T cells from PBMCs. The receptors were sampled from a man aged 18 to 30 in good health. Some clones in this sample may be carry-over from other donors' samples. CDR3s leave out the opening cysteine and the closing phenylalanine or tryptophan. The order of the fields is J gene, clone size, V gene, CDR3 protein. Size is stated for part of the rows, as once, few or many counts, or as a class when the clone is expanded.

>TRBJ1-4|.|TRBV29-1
SVREPGSRRRLF
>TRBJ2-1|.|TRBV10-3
AISAGLAALYNEQF
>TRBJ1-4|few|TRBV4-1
ASSPAGQALEKLF
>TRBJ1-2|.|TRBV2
ASSVEGSYGYT
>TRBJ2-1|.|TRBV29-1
SVERQRGEQF
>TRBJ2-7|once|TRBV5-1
ASSLAGPPSYEQY
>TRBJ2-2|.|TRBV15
ATSRKLAGLGELF
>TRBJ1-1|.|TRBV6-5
ASSNGITAEAF
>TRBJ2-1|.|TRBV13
ASSFPGLAGGVRNEQF
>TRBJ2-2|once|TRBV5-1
ASSPGTFTGELF
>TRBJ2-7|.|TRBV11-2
ASSSLAGSSYEQY
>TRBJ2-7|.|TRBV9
ASSVGPGSGGEQY
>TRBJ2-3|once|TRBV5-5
ASSLGLAGGSTDTQY
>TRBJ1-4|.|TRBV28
ASRLDGTNEKLF
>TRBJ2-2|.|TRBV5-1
ASSVGREGPGELF
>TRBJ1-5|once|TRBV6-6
ASRDRALYSNQPQH
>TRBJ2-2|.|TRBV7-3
ASSLMGRGTAGELF
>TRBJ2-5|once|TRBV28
ASRSGGQETQY
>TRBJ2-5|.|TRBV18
ASSPDWAAGETQY
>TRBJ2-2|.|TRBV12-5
ASTLGYANTGELF
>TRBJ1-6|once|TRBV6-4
ASSRGQLNSPLH
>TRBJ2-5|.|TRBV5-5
ASSLGMLETQY
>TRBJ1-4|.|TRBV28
ASSPGRLPGKLF
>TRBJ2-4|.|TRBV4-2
ASSPIKGGYIQY
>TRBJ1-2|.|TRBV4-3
ASSQEGWGSRGYGYT
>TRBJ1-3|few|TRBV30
AWSQGYSGNTIY
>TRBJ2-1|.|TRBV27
ASRLAGSSYNEQF
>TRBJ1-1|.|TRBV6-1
ASRRWEYPGTEAF
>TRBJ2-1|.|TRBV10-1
ASSPTRTNEQF
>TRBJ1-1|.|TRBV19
ASSPSGRARAF
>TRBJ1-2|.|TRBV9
ASSAPDRVNYGYT
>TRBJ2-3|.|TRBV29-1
SVDRGADTQY
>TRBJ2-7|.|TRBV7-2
ASSFFPRTSGGSYEQY
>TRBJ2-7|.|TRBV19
ASSIAASGSSYEQY
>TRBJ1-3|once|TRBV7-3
ASSWTGGAGNTIY
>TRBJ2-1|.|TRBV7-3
ASSLSRDPGFDEQF
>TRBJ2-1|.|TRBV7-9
ASSQRAGGPGDEQF
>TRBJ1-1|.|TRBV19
ASSIIVGTGDNTEAF
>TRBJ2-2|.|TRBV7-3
ASSATGELF
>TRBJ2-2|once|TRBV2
ASSRTSGIKRDTGELF
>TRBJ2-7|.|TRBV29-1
SATGLSFSYEQY
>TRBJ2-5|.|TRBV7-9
ASSWGQGRSSVEQY
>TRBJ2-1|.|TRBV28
ASRSGTVYNEQF
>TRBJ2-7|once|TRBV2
ASTGDRGNYEQY
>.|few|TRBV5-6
ASSSAKAGHSYEQY
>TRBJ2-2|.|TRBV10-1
ASSPIYTGELF
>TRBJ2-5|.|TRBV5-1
ASSLEQGLGETQY
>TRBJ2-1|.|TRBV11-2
ASSAPGLAGVGSYNEQF
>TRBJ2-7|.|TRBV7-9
ASSSGREGGYEQY
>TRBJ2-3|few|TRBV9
ASSPRTITDTQY
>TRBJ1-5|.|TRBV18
ASSPLGQASNQPQH
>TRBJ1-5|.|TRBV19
ASSKRQKNSNQPQH
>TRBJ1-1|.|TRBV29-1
SVADREAF
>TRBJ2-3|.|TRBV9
ASSVQGGGTDTQY